This T cell receptor (beta chain) was identified during a study of T cells in Graves' hyperthyroidism and ophthalmopathy. At the level of the study: The initial diagnosis was the point when peripheral blood was collected, ahead of any treatment.

TCR beta CDR3 regions were amplified from RNA transcripts. The primer set for the first-round RT-PCR of the TCR CDR3 was HTBI. TCRdb re-called the multiplex PCR reads with MiXCR, one entry per CDR3 protein. Here the sample spans approximately 380,000 distinct CDR3 sequences, over 11% being singletons. This clonotype has only a few counts. The CDR3 is 12 amino acids. V was cut by 4 bases and J by 6 bases, with 12 bases left in between. CDR1 DFQATT and CDR2 SNEGSKA come from the germline V gene (reference sequence). The sequence came from a middle-aged man with Graves' ophthalmopathy. The sequenced sample consisted of blood. This chain joins TRBV20-1 and TRBJ1-1; no clear D. CDR3 in DNA: TGCAGTGCTAAAACAAACGGTCCTGAAGCTTTCTTT. It yields the protein CSAKTNGPEAFF.